This TCR beta chain was sequenced for a study of T cell repertoires in cytomegalovirus infection. Study as a whole: Shared public TCR beta signatures pointed to both CMV infection and a matching HLA type. Study-wide findings and caveats: It was HLA-C-restricted CMV-specific TCR beta clonotypes that dominated the response ex vivo.

Germline lookup yields CDR1 SGHDT and CDR2 YYEEEE. V was shortened by 0 bases and J by 6 bases, with 12 bases between the two germline ends. The CDR3 length is 15 residues. TCRdb itself ran the reads through MiXCR, one entry per CDR3 protein. The table includes hundreds of thousands of distinct CDR3 sequences, roughly a quarter detected once. A word on this clonotype: Its antigen is not known.

The TCR originated in a human donor in good health (CMV status not recorded). Some clones in this sample may be carry-over from other donors' samples. V is TRBV5-6 and J is TRBJ2-2; D call uncertain. Source material: CD8+ T cells from PBMCs. CDR3 amino acids: CASSLDLGFPGELFF. Written as DNA, the CDR3 is TGTGCCAGCAGCTTGGATTTAGGTTTCCCCGGGGAGCTGTTTTTT.